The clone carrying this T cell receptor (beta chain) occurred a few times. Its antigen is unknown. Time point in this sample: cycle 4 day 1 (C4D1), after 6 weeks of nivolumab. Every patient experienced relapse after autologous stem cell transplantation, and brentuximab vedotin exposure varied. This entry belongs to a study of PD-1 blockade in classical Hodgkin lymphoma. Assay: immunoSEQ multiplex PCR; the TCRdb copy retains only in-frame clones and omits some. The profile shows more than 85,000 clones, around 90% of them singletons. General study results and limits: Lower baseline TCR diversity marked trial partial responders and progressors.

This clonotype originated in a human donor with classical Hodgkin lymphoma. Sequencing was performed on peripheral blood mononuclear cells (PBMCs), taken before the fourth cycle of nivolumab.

The CDR3 loop is CASSIGDRISSGANVLTF. CDR3 nucleotide sequence: TGTGCCAGTAGTATAGGGGACAGGATAAGCTCTGGGGCCAACGTCCTGACTTTC. V and J are TRBV19 and TRBJ2-6; 8 positions match TRBD1. The CDR3 has 18 residues. Germline trimming cut 1 base from V and 0 bases from J; bases unmatched to any gene: 5. Germline CDR1 LNHDA, CDR2 SQIVND (reference sequence).